This T cell receptor beta chain originates from a study of shared clonotypes between healthy human individuals. Study context: The plates for each donor numbered three CD4 naive, three CD4 memory, two CD8 naive and one CD8 memory.

This clone was counted at least ten times. The antigen remains undetermined. Germline V gives CDR1 MNHNS, CDR2 SASEGT. This CDR3 contains 15 residues. Trimming took 6 bases from V and 5 from J, leaving 20 bases between them. Here immunoSEQ multiplex PCR was the method, and the copy in TCRdb shows in-frame clones only, minus some. This sample has some 1.1 million clones, with roughly 80% found just once. General observations from the study: On the whole, naive subsets had larger estimated richness than memory subsets had.

Source material: memory CD4+ T cells from PBMCs. Subset denoted: CD45RA-negative fraction. V is TRBV6-1 and J is TRBJ2-7; D possibly corresponds to TRBD1 (5 bases). This sequence was found in a man between 18 and 35 years old in good health. Some clones in this sample may be carry-over from other donors' samples. CDR3 region: CASRALSGSRNEQYF. CDR3 DNA sequence: TGTGCCAGCAGGGCCTTATCAGGGTCGCGCAACGAGCAGTACTTC.